A selection of T cell receptor beta chains follows, all from one sample in a study of cytomegalovirus exposure and HLA in healthy donors. Clones were sequenced by immunoSEQ multiplex PCR, and TCRdb holds only the in-frame ones, with some missing. Of roughly 260,000 clones listed, 70% to 90% are singletons. What was sequenced was PBMCs. The source is a middle-aged woman in good health and CMV-seropositive. Each CDR3 is given with its conserved first and last residue. D genes are given only for firm matches. Some rows have no size entry. The others give once, few or many, or a class for an expanded clone.

j_gene | abundance | v_gene | d_gene | CDR3nt | CDR3aa
TRBJ1-2 | NA | TRBV5-4 | NA | TGTGCCAGCAGCTCCGACAGGAATAACTATGGCTACACCTTC | CASSSDRNNYGYTF
TRBJ2-3 | NA | TRBV30 | NA | TGTGCCTGGAGTGTACACAGCACAGATACGCAGTATTTT | CAWSVHSTDTQYF
TRBJ1-3 | NA | TRBV5-6 | NA | TGTGCCAGCAGCTTGGCCAGACAGTCCCAAATCTCTGGAAACACCATATATTTT | CASSLARQSQISGNTIYF
TRBJ2-7 | NA | TRBV6-1 | NA | TGTGCCAGCAGTGATTACTCCTCCTACGAGCAGTACTTC | CASSDYSSYEQYF
TRBJ2-5 | NA | TRBV30 | TRBD1 | TGTGCCTGGAGCGCCGGGCGGACAGGTGCCAAGGCCCTTCAAGAGACCCAGTACTTC | CAWSAGRTGAKALQETQYF
TRBJ2-3 | NA | TRBV6-6 | TRBD1 | TGTGCCAGCAGACGGACAGGGGTGGGGGATACGCAGTATTTT | CASRRTGVGDTQYF
TRBJ1-2 | NA | TRBV28 | NA | TGTGCCAGCAGTCTCCAGGGAGGGTATGGCTACACCTTC | CASSLQGGYGYTF
TRBJ2-7 | NA | TRBV5-6 | NA | TGTGCCAGCAGCTCGCTACGGGGTTTGGCCGAGCAGTACTTC | CASSSLRGLAEQYF
TRBJ2-1 | NA | TRBV5-1 | TRBD1 | TGCGCCAGCAGAAAGAATACAGGGGGCAGTGAGCAGTTCTTC | CASRKNTGGSEQFF
TRBJ1-6 | NA | TRBV30 | TRBD1 | TGTGCCTGGAGTGTAAGCCTCTTTCCAGGGGGCTCCTATAATTCACCCCTCCACTTT | CAWSVSLFPGGSYNSPLHF
TRBJ1-5 | few | TRBV7-2 | TRBD1 | TGTGCCAGCAGCTTAGTAGGGGGCAGCCAGCCCCAGCATTTT | CASSLVGGSQPQHF
TRBJ2-2 | few | TRBV6-6 | NA | TGTGCCAGCAGTTACTTCTTAGATTTCGGCACCGGGGAGCTGTTTTTT | CASSYFLDFGTGELFF
TRBJ2-7 | NA | TRBV18 | TRBD1 | TGTGCCAGCTCACCACCACCCCCCGGACAGGGGGCGGGTGAGCAGTACTTC | CASSPPPPGQGAGEQYF
TRBJ2-5 | NA | TRBV30 | NA | TGTGCCTGGAGCTCTAGGGAGACCCAGTACTTC | CAWSSRETQYF
TRBJ2-1 | NA | TRBV4-3 | TRBD2 | TGCGCCAGCAGCCAAGATGTAGGCGGGAGAAGCAATGAGCAGTTCTTC | CASSQDVGGRSNEQFF
TRBJ2-1 | NA | TRBV11-3 | TRBD2 | TGTGCCAGCAGCTTCGTCACTAGCGCCTACAATGAGCAGTTCTTC | CASSFVTSAYNEQFF
TRBJ2-5 | NA | TRBV30 | NA | TGTGCCTGGACAGTTCAAGAGACCCAGTACTTC | CAWTVQETQYF
TRBJ2-3 | NA | TRBV27 | TRBD1 | TGTGCCAGCATTAGACAGGGTACGGATACGCAGTATTTT | CASIRQGTDTQYF
TRBJ2-3 | NA | TRBV30 | NA | TGTGCCTGGACACTCGGACGCGGAGGGCAACAAGTGGATACGCAGTATTTT | CAWTLGRGGQQVDTQYF
TRBJ1-2 | NA | TRBV29-1 | TRBD1 | TGCAGCGTGGGACAGAACTATGGCTACACCTTC | CSVGQNYGYTF
TRBJ2-2 | NA | TRBV27 | TRBD2 | TGTGCCAGCAGTTTCAACCCGACTAGCGGGACTTGGACTCCTTTAGATACCGGGGAGCTGTTTTTT | CASSFNPTSGTWTPLDTGELFF
TRBJ1-2 | NA | TRBV28 | NA | TGTGCCAGCAGTTTATTGGCAGAATATGGCTACACCTTC | CASSLLAEYGYTF
TRBJ1-6 | NA | TRBV19 | TRBD1 | TGTGCCAGCCTACGGGACAGAGGATCACCCCTCCACTTT | CASLRDRGSPLHF
TRBJ1-1 | NA | TRBV25-1 | TRBD1 | TGTGCCAGCAGGGAGACAGGGGGTTACACTGAAGCTTTCTTT | CASRETGGYTEAFF
TRBJ2-1 | NA | TRBV18 | TRBD2 | TGTGCCAGCACCGGCGCGGGGGAAGGGCAGTTCTTC | CASTGAGEGQFF
TRBJ2-3 | NA | TRBV7-9 | TRBD2 | TGTGCCAGCAGCGAGGCCGCTAGCGGTAGATTACCTAGCACAGATACGCAGTATTTT | CASSEAASGRLPSTDTQYF
TRBJ2-5 | few | TRBV29-1 | TRBD1 | TGCAGCGTTGAAAACCCCCGGGACAGTTGGACGGAGACCCAGTACTTC | CSVENPRDSWTETQYF
TRBJ1-4 | NA | TRBV19 | TRBD1 | TGTGCCAGTAATCACCGGGACAGGGATGAAAAACTGTTTTTT | CASNHRDRDEKLFF
TRBJ2-3 | NA | TRBV19 | TRBD2 | TGTGCCAGTAGCATTGGACTAGCGGGTAGCACAGATACGCAGTATTTT | CASSIGLAGSTDTQYF
TRBJ1-6 | NA | TRBV2 | NA | TGTGCCAGCAGTGCGGACAGTTCACCCCTCCACTTT | CASSADSSPLHF
TRBJ1-1 | NA | TRBV7-6 | TRBD1 | TGTGCCAGCAGCCCCCGAACAGGGGTTATGAACACTGAAGCTTTCTTT | CASSPRTGVMNTEAFF
TRBJ1-4 | few | TRBV19 | NA | TGTGCCACCTCGGGGGGTTTAGGAAAACTGTTTTTT | CATSGGLGKLFF
TRBJ1-1 | NA | TRBV5-1 | TRBD1 | TGCGCCAGCAGCGGGACAGGGAACCTGAACACTGAAGCTTTCTTT | CASSGTGNLNTEAFF
TRBJ2-1 | NA | TRBV19 | TRBD2 | TGTGCCAGTAGTGTAATGACGGCCGCGATAATTAGCGGGAATGATGAGCAGTTCTTC | CASSVMTAAIISGNDEQFF
TRBJ2-1 | NA | TRBV7-8 | TRBD2 | TGTGCCAGCAGCTCGCATACACAGGGACTAGGGTACAATGAGCAGTTCTTC | CASSSHTQGLGYNEQFF
TRBJ2-2 | once | TRBV7-2 | NA | TGTGCCAGCAGCTTAGGCCAGGCCACCGGGGAGCTGTTTTTT | CASSLGQATGELFF
TRBJ2-1 | NA | TRBV5-6 | TRBD2 | TGTGCCAGCAGCTTCCGGTCTAGCGGGTTTTATGAGCAGTTCTTC | CASSFRSSGFYEQFF
TRBJ2-3 | NA | TRBV14 | NA | TGTGCCAGCAGCCAAGATCTGGGCAGCACAGATACGCAGTATTTT | CASSQDLGSTDTQYF
TRBJ1-3 | NA | TRBV19 | NA | TGTGCCAGTAACGACAGATTCTCTGGAAACACCATATATTTT | CASNDRFSGNTIYF
TRBJ1-1 | NA | TRBV2 | NA | TGTGCCAGCAGCCCCGGACAGTGGGGGACTGAAGCTTTCTTT | CASSPGQWGTEAFF
TRBJ2-4 | NA | TRBV30 | NA | TGTGCCTGGAGTGTACACGAGCGGAACAAAAACATTCAGTACTTC | CAWSVHERNKNIQYF
TRBJ2-7 | NA | TRBV7-9 | TRBD1 | TGTGCCAGCAGCTTCCGGGACAGACCCTACGAGCAGTACTTC | CASSFRDRPYEQYF